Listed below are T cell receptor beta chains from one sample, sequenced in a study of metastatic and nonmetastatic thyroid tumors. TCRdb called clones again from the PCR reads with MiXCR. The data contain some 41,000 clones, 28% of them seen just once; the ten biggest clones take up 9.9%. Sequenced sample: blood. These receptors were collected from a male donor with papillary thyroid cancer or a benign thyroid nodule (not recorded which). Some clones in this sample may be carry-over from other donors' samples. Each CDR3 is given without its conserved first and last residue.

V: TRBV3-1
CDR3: ASSPSASGSDTQY

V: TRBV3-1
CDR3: ASSLGTSGGETQY

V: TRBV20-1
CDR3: SATRTGGFAGTEAF

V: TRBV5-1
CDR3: ASSSTYRVYTQY

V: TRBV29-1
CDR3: SVLLAGAYDQY

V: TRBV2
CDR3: ASSETISGANVLT

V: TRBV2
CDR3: ASSEAAGHTEAF

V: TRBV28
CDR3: ASSFRRELF

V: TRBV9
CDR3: ASNRVLGQYDEQY

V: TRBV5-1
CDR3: ASSPGGWGEPQH

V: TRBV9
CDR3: ASSALGSSYEQY

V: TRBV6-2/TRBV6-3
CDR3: ASSSDRLTEAF

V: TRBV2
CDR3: ASSDAVPEQF

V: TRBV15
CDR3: ATSRDRVDTQY